The entry that follows covers one TCR beta chain sequence. This entry belongs to a study of shared T cell receptors in the human thymus. The CDR3 loop spans 16 amino acids. Unmatched junction bases numbered 12, after V lost 5 bases and J lost 5 bases. CDR1 is SGHAT, CDR2 FQNNGV, per germline. Sequencing used immunoSEQ multiplex PCR; TCRdb keeps in-frame clones, though not all of them. The data show 650,000 to 950,000 clones, approximately 85% seen once. Separately, the same data were catalogued under a study of human thymus T cells. That paper states: It was healthy Finnish infants having corrective surgery for congenital heart defects who were the donors. From resections taken during corrective heart surgery, the thymus tissue was obtained. Thymic and blood repertoires showed apparently biased V and J gene usage. Related research found strongly overlapping thymic repertoires in unrelated individuals.

The rearrangement joins TRBV11-2 to TRBJ1-1, with 9 bases that match TRBD1. This clonotype was sampled from a girl in the first two years of life with a congenital heart defect. Specimen: thymocytes. CDR3 nucleotide sequence: TGTGCCAGCAGCCAAGAACCCGGGACAGGGCGGACTGAAGCTTTCTTT. This encodes CASSQEPGTGRTEAFF.